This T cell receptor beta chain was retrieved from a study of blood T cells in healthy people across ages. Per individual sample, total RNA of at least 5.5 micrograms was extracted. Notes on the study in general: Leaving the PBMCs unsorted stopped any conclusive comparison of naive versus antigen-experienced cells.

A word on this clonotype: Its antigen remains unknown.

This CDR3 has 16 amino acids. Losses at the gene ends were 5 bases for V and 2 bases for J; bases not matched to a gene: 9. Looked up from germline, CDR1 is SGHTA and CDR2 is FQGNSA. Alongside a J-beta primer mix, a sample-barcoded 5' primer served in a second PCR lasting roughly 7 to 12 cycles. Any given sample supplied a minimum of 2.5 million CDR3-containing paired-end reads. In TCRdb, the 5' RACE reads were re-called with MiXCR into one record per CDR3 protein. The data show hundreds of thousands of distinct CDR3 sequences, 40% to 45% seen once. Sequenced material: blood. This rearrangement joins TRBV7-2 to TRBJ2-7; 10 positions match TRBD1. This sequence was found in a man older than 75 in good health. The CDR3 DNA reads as TGTGCCAGCAGCCAGCTCGCCGGGACAGGGGCCTACGAGCAGTACTTC. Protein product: CASSQLAGTGAYEQYF.